The T cell receptor (beta chain) under discussion was sequenced for a study of blood T cell repertoires in COVID-19 (TCRdb year 2020). A note on the overall study: Collaborator samples came from the United States, Italy and Spain and covered acute and convalescent phases of COVID-19. Samples were obtained from the ongoing ImmuneRACE study (first 160 participants) and from 1,000 to 1,500 subjects provided by 6 global collaborators. Where available, HLA class I and class II types were obtained from metadata supplied by the sample provider rather than from assay-based typing. The dataset comprised deeply sampled blood TCRbeta repertoires from subjects exposed to, actively infected with, or recovered from COVID-19. A freely available public database, intended as a resource for researchers studying the immune response to SARS-CoV-2, is where the repertoires were released. Sample metadata almost always included a de-identified subject ID, COVID-19 status, age in years and sex. The material from the prospective study consisted of cDNA or gDNA derived from T cells, B-cell-depleted T cells, or PBMCs.

CDR1 and CDR2, looked up from the germline V gene (reference sequence), are SGHNT and YYREEE. The trim is 4 bases for V and 8 bases for J, with a gap of 20 bases between the germline ends. CDR3 length: 15 amino acids, cysteine to phenylalanine. The DNA shown is the 45-base CDR3, in frame from base 1. TCRbeta CDR3 regions were amplified from genomic DNA by means of the immunoSEQ Assay, a bias-controlled multiplex PCR. The published analysis was carried out like this. The number of nucleated cells in each sample was estimated from the amplification of reference gene primers within the assay. To quantify the absolute abundance of each unique TCRbeta CDR3 rearrangement, sequence reads were collapsed and filtered. For each sample, productive Simpson clonality was calculated as the square root of Simpson's diversity index across productive rearrangements. In TCRdb, the immuneACCESS table is reduced to in-frame sequences with V and J assigned. These tables do not hold every clone; where another copy was compared, an unresolved V gene accounts for under half, and the others remain unexplained. The DNA gave D and trimming, while V, J and clone size come from that table. Within this sample are under 450,000 clones, with less than 90% of them counted one time only. The leading ten clones occupy 5% to 6% of the sample.

Participants in the prospective study were enrolled through a virtual design, were aged about 18 to 100 years, and lived in roughly 24 United States geographic areas. To assign participants to cohorts, the prospective study relied on clinical history that participants themselves reported in a screening survey and a study questionnaire. ImmuneRACE Cohort 3 recovered participants were defined by two consecutive negative NP/OP PCR tests, healthcare professional clearance, or symptom resolution. Mobile phlebotomists in the prospective study collected whole blood, serum and a nasopharyngeal or oropharyngeal swab from every participant. Over a 2-month period, participants in the prospective study had the option of providing additional blood draws and questionnaires. Before DNA extraction, blood samples from the prospective study were shipped at room temperature or frozen. With regard to this clone: The antigen it binds to is not known. The input lacks base qualities; no much larger clone sits a single base away.

What the research found in general, with its limitations: The quantity of clinical and demographic metadata differed by source and by participant and was supplied without curation.

The origin of this receptor is a woman between 45 and 65 years old who had recovered from COVID-19. Material for sequencing was PBMCs or T cells enriched from blood (not recorded which). Here the chain combines TRBV5-4 and TRBJ2-3; matching of 5 bases hints at TRBD1 as the D gene. CDR3 reads: CASSGTQGPFVTQYF. The DNA is as follows: TGTGCCAGCAGCGGAACCCAGGGCCCCTTTGTTACGCAGTATTTT.